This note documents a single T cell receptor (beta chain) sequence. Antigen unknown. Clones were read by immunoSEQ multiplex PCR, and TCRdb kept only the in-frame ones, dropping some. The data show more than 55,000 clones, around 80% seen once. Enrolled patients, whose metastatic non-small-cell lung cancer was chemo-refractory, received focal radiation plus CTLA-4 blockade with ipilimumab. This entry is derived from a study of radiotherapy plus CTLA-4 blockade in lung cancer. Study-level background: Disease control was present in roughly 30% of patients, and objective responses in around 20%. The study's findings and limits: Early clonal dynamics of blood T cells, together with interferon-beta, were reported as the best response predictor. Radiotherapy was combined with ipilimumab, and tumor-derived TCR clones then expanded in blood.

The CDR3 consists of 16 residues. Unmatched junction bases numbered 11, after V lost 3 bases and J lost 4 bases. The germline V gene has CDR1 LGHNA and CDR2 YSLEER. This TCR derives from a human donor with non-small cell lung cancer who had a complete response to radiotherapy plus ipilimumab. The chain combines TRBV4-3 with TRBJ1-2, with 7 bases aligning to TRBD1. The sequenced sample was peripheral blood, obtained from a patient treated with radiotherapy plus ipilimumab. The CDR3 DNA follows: TGCGCCAGCAGCCAGGGGGGAGGCAGGGACAGCTATGGCTACACCTTC. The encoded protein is CASSQGGGRDSYGYTF.